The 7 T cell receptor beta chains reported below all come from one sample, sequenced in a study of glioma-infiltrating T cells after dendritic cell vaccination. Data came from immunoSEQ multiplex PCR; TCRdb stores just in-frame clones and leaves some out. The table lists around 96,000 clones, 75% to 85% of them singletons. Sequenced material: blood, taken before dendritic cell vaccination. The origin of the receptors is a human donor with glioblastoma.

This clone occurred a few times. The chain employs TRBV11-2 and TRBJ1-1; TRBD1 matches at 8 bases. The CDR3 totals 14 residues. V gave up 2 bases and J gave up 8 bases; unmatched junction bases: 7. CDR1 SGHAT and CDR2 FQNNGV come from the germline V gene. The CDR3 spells CASSLTGQGREAFF. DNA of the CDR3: TGTGCCAGCAGCTTAACCGGACAGGGCAGAGAAGCTTTCTTT. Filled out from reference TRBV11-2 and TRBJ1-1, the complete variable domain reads EAGVAQSPRYKIIEKRQSVAFWCNPISGHATLYWYQQILGQGPKLLIQFQNNGVVDDSQLPKDRFSAERLKGVDSTLKIQPAKLEDSAVYLCASSLTGQGREAFFGQGTRLTVV.

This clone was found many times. Written as DNA, the CDR3 is TGTGCCTGGAGAGCGAGGGGGCAACGTGGCTACACCTTC. Its translation is CAWRARGQRGYTF. The genes are TRBV30 and TRBJ1-2; 7 bases line up with TRBD1. V lost 3 bases to trimming and J lost 7 bases; unmatched junction nucleotides: 8. CDR1 is GTSNPN and CDR2 is SVGIG in the germline V gene (reference sequence). This CDR3 comprises 13 residues.

The chain's CDR3 is CASSLVFREEGYTF. The CDR3 DNA reads TGTGCCAGCAGCTTAGTCTTCAGGGAGGAGGGCTACACCTTC. V and J are TRBV7-2 and TRBJ1-2; D is perhaps TRBD1 (5 bases). The CDR3 has 14 residues. With 1 base removed from V and 8 bases from J, the gap between germline ends came to 14 bases. Germline V lookup: CDR1 SGHTA, CDR2 FQGNSA.

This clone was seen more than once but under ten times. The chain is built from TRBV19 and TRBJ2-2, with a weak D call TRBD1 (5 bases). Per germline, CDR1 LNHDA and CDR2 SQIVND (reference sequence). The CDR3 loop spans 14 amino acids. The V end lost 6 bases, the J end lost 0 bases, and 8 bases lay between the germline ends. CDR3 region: CASSGHANTGELFF. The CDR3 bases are TGTGCCAGTAGCGGACACGCGAACACCGGGGAGCTGTTTTTT.

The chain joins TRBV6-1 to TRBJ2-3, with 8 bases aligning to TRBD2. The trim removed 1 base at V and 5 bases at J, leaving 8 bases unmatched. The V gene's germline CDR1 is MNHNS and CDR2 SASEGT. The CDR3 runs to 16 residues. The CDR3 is CASSEVVRGVVDTQYF. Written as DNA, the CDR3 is TGTGCCAGCAGTGAAGTAGTGCGGGGGGTAGTAGATACGCAGTATTTT.

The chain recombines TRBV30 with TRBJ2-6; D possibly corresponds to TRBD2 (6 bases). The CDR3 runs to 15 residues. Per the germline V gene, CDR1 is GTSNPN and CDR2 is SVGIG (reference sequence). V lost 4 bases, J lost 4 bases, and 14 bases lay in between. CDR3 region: CAWTQGGTGANVLTF. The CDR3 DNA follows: TGTGCCTGGACCCAGGGAGGTACCGGGGCCAACGTCCTGACTTTC.

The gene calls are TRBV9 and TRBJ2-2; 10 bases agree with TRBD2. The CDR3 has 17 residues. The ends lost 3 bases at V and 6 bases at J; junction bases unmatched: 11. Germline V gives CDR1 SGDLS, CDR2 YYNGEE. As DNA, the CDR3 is TGTGCCAGCAGCGCGAGGGCTAGCGGGAGTGTAGCCGGGGAGCTGTTTTTT. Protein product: CASSARASGSVAGELFF.